This T cell receptor (beta chain) was profiled in a study of T cells in Graves' hyperthyroidism and ophthalmopathy. The length of the CDR3 is 16 residues. Germline V CDR1 and CDR2: SQVTM, ANQGSEA. The ends were cut back, 0 bases at V and 5 bases at J, with 19 bases in the middle. This clonotype has only a few counts. Researchers took RNA transcripts and amplified the TCR beta CDR3 regions from them. The HTBI set primed first-round TCR CDR3 RT-PCR. TCRdb reprocessed the multiplex PCR reads via MiXCR and lists one record per CDR3 protein. The sample carries some 250,000 distinct CDR3 sequences, 15% recorded once.

This sequence originates from a woman in her 50s with Graves' hyperthyroidism that later progressed to Graves' ophthalmopathy. The chain joins TRBV29-1 to TRBJ1-2; unclear D gene. The sequencing input was blood. CDR3 loop: CSVEEGSAGGRYGYTF. In DNA, the CDR3 is TGCAGCGTTGAAGAGGGAAGCGCAGGAGGACGGTATGGCTACACCTTC.